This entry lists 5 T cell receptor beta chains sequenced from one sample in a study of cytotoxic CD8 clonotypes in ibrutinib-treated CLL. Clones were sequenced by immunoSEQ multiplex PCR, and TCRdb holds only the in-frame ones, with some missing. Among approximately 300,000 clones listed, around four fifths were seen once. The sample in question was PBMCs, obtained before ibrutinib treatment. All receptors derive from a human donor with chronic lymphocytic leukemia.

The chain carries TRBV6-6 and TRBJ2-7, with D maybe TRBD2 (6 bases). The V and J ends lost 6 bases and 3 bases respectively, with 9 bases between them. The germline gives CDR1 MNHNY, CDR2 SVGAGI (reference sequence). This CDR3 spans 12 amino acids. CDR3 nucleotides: TGTGCCAGCAGGGACTACAACTACGAGCAGTACTTC. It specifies CASRDYNYEQYF.

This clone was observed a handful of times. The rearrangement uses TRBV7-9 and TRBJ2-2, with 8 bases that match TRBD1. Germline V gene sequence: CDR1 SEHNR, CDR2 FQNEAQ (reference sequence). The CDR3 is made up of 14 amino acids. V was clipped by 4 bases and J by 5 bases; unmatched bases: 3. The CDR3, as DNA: TGTGCCAGCAGCTCGGACAGGGAAACCGGGGAGCTGTTTTTT. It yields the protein CASSSDRETGELFF.

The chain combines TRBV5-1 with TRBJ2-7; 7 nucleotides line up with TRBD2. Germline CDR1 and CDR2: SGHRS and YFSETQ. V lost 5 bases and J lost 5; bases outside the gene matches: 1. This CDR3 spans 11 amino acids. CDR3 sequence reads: CASRGGDEQYF. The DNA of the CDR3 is TGCGCCAGCAGGGGAGGGGACGAGCAGTACTTC.

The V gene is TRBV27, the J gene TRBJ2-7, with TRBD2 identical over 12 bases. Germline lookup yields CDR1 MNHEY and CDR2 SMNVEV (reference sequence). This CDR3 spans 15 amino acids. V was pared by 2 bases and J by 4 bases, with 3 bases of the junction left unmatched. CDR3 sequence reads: CASSLTTSGSYEQYF. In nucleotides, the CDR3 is TGTGCCAGCAGTTTAACGACTAGCGGGAGTTACGAGCAGTACTTC.

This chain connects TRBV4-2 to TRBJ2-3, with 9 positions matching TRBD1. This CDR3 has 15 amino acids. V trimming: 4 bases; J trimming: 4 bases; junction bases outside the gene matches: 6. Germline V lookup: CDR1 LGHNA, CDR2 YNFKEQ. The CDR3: CASSRGTGLPDTQYF. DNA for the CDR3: TGTGCCAGCAGCCGCGGGACAGGGCTACCAGATACGCAGTATTTT.